Listed here are 17 T cell receptor beta chains from one sample, sequenced in a study of blood T cell repertoires in COVID-19 (TCRdb year 2020). Libraries were prepared through the immunoSEQ multiplex PCR assay. TCRdb stores this immuneACCESS table with in-frame sequences only. Part of the clones is absent; in the studies checked, under half of the shortfall reflects unresolved V genes, and no reason is known for the rest. The sample yields 150,000 to 200,000 clones; 86% were counted once. The top ten hold around 23% of the sample. Sample: PBMCs or T cells enriched from blood (not recorded which). The source is a woman in her thirties or forties in a cohort exposed to, infected with or recovered from COVID-19 (not recorded which).

V gene TRBV19 combines with J gene TRBJ1-1, with no clear D. This CDR3 contains 14 residues. Trimming stripped 3 bases from V and 5 bases from J, with 13 bases between. Per germline, CDR1 LNHDA and CDR2 SQIVND (reference sequence). The chain's CDR3 is CASSIPLLETEAFF. The CDR3 DNA sequence: TGTGCCAGTAGTATCCCTCTCTTAGAGACTGAAGCTTTCTTT.

The chain links TRBV5-4 to TRBJ1-4; 7 bases are a match to TRBD1. CDR1 is SGHNT, CDR2 YYREEE, per germline (reference sequence). The J segment lost 6 bases and the V segment lost 4 bases, leaving 3 bases of the junction unmatched. The CDR3 has 13 residues. In nucleotides, the CDR3 is TGTGCCAGCAGCCGGGGGACAGATGAAAAACTGTTTTTT. Its protein product is CASSRGTDEKLFF.

J is TRBJ1-1 and V is TRBV5-6; no firm D call. The ends were cut back, 0 bases at V and 2 bases at J, with 14 bases in the middle. The CDR3 runs 16 residues. Germline CDR1 and CDR2: SGHDT and YYEEEE. In nucleotides, the CDR3 is TGTGCCAGCAGCTTGGGCGGCGGCGCCACAAACACTGAAGCTTTCTTT. As protein: CASSLGGGATNTEAFF. The variable domain in full, completed from reference TRBV5-6 and TRBJ1-1, reads DAGVTQSPTHLIKTRGQQVTLRCSPKSGHDTVSWYQQALGQGPQFIFQYYEEEERQRGNFPDRFSGHQFPNYSSELNVNALLLGDSALYLCASSLGGGATNTEAFFGQGTRLTVV.

The DNA of the CDR3 is TGCGCCAGCAGTGACCCAACGGGGGGTACGGCGAATGAAAAACTGTTTTTT. It is translated as CASSDPTGGTANEKLFF. This chain connects TRBV10-1 to TRBJ1-4; a weak D match, TRBD1 (5 bases). This CDR3 comprises 17 residues. Trimming took off 3 bases at V and 5 bases at J, with 19 bases between the two ends. CDR1 and CDR2 from the germline V gene are WNHNN and SYGVQD (reference sequence).

CDR3: CASSLDRVAQYF. The CDR3 nucleotides are TGCGCCAGCAGCCTGGACAGGGTCGCGCAGTATTTT. V gene TRBV5-1 combines with J gene TRBJ2-3; 8 nucleotides match TRBD1. This CDR3 contains 12 residues. Looked up from germline, CDR1 is SGHRS and CDR2 is YFSETQ. Trimming at V came to 4 bases and at J to 10 bases, leaving 5 bases not matched to a gene.

V is TRBV4-2 and J is TRBJ1-5; TRBD1 is a possible D gene (6 bases). The CDR3 has 14 amino acids. Germline loops: CDR1 LGHNA, CDR2 YNFKEQ. Between the trimmed V and J ends, which lost 1 base and 2 bases, there was a span of 6 bases. The CDR3 loop is CASSQAGGNQPQHF. The CDR3 region has the DNA TGTGCCAGCAGCCAAGCAGGGGGCAATCAGCCCCAGCATTTT.

This chain uses TRBV13 with TRBJ1-4; the match to TRBD1 covers 8 bases. The CDR3 contains 15 residues. CDR1 and CDR2 (germline): PRHDT, FYEKMQ (reference sequence). V gave up 3 bases and J gave up 10 bases; unmatched junction bases: 10. CDR3 in amino acids: CASSFSLQGEGKLFF. CDR3 nucleotides: TGTGCCAGCAGCTTCTCCCTACAGGGGGAGGGAAAACTGTTTTTT. Full variable domain (outside the CDR3, taken from reference TRBV13 and TRBJ1-4): AAGVIQSPRHLIKEKRETATLKCYPIPRHDTVYWYQQGPGQDPQFLISFYEKMQSDKGSIPDRFSAQQFSDYHSELNMSSLELGDSALYFCASSFSLQGEGKLFFGSGTQLSVL.

V is TRBV27 and J is TRBJ2-4; D is uncertain. The CDR3 spans 14 residues. Germline-derived CDR1 and CDR2 are MNHEY and SMNVEV (reference sequence). For the CDR3, the DNA is TGTGCAGCAATCCCCCGGAGAGCCAAAAACATTCAGTACTTC. Its protein product is CAAIPRRAKNIQYF.

The chain recombines TRBV19 with TRBJ2-3; weak D call: TRBD1 (6 bases). CDR1 and CDR2 from the germline V gene are LNHDA and SQIVND (reference sequence). Trimming cost V 1 base and J 6 bases, with 8 bases left between them. The CDR3 sequence is 13 residues long. This CDR3 reads CASSIVDRDTQYF. CDR3 nucleotides: TGTGCCAGTAGTATAGTTGACAGGGATACGCAGTATTTT.

V is TRBV19 and J is TRBJ1-2; D is ambiguous. Germline CDR1 and CDR2: LNHDA and SQIVND (reference sequence). This CDR3 region has 13 residues. The V end was cut by 3 bases, the J end by 2 bases, with 7 bases between. CDR3 loop: CASSIKLNYGYTF. The CDR3 DNA follows: TGTGCCAGTAGTATCAAACTGAACTATGGCTACACCTTC.

The chain combines TRBV19 with TRBJ1-3; TRBD1 agrees at 7 bases. Germline V gene lookup returns CDR1 LNHDA and CDR2 SQIVND (reference sequence). V lost 5 bases to trimming and J lost 6 bases; unmatched junction nucleotides: 10. The CDR3 runs to 15 residues. CDR3 residues: CASSQTGEGENTIYF. In DNA, the CDR3 is TGTGCCAGTAGTCAAACAGGGGAAGGAGAAAACACCATATATTTT.

This clone was counted between two and nine times. V gene TRBV4-2 combines with J gene TRBJ1-4, with D perhaps matching TRBD1 (5 bases). This CDR3 is built from 16 residues. V was shortened by 2 bases and J by 0 bases, with 10 bases between the two germline ends. The germline CDR1 and CDR2 sequences are LGHNA and YNFKEQ. The CDR3 nucleotides are TGTGCCAGCAGCCAAACCGACAGTGCAACTAATGAAAAACTGTTTTTT. Translating gives CASSQTDSATNEKLFF.

In this sample, this clone turned up once. This chain joins TRBV11-1 and TRBJ2-5; D might be TRBD2 (5 bases). V shed 5 bases and J shed 1 base, with 14 bases lying between them. The V gene's germline CDR1 is SGHAT and CDR2 FQDESV (reference sequence). The CDR3 totals 15 residues. CDR3 sequence: CASSPMSGSQETQYF. CDR3 coding DNA: TGTGCCAGCAGCCCGATGTCGGGGTCCCAAGAGACCCAGTACTTC.

The chain is built from TRBV28 and TRBJ2-1, with 8 bases matching TRBD2. The V gene end was trimmed by 1 base and the J gene end by 2 bases; junction bases not matched to a gene: 4. The CDR3 spans 16 residues. CDR1 and CDR2 from the germline V gene are MDHEN and SYDVKM. CDR3 region: CASSLLAGGTYNEQFF. In DNA form, the CDR3 reads TGTGCCAGCAGTTTATTGGCGGGGGGAACCTACAATGAGCAGTTCTTC.

The sample holds one count of this clone. V usage is TRBV7-9 and J usage is TRBJ1-4; unclear D gene. The CDR3 spans 13 residues. V was cut by 1 base and J by 11 bases, with 11 bases left in between. The germline CDR1 and CDR2 sequences are SEHNR and FQNEAQ (reference sequence). DNA of the CDR3: TGTGCCAGCAGCTTAGGGGCGGCGGGGAAACTGTTTTTT. It translates to CASSLGAAGKLFF.

This clone has just one count. The chain links TRBV28 to TRBJ1-5; TRBD1 matches at 9 bases. CDR3 length: 15 residues. Germline CDR1 reads MDHEN; CDR2 reads SYDVKM. J lost 7 bases, V lost 5 bases, and 9 bases had no gene match. The CDR3 reads CASSPTGTGNQPQHF. Here the CDR3 DNA reads TGTGCCAGCAGTCCCACCGGGACAGGGAACCAGCCCCAGCATTTT.

The V call is TRBV29-1, the J call TRBJ1-2, with D possibly TRBD1 on 6 matching bases. This CDR3 contains 14 residues. V gave up 5 bases and J gave up 1 base, with 14 bases separating them. Germline V lookup: CDR1 SQVTM, CDR2 ANQGSEA. CDR3 in DNA: TGCAGCGTTCCCGAGGCAGGGGATAACTATGGCTACACCTTC. Its translation is CSVPEAGDNYGYTF.